The sequence of this T cell receptor (beta chain) was determined in a study of blood T cell repertoires in COVID-19. This clone is a singleton in its sample. J lost 6 bases, V lost 3 bases, and 6 bases had no gene match. This CDR3 contains 15 residues. The germline V gene has CDR1 SGHRS and CDR2 YFSETQ. The assay was immunoSEQ multiplex PCR, and TCRdb's table has in-frame clones only and misses some. The data hold 310,000 or so clones, with around 80% observed a single time. This clonotype originated in a woman in her fifties or sixties with acute or convalescent COVID-19. The rearrangement uses TRBV5-1 and TRBJ2-7; 13 bases align to TRBD2. The sample comprised peripheral blood. CDR3 nucleotide sequence: TGCGCCAGCAGCTACGGGACTAGCGGGACACTCGAGCAGTACTTC. It yields the protein CASSYGTSGTLEQYF.